The source of this TCR beta chain is a study of CD8 T cells in ankylosing spondylitis. Overall study findings and caveats: Blood from ankylosing spondylitis patients appeared to carry a characteristic eight-variant TCR beta motif. Certain motif variants had earlier been reported in reactive arthritis synovial fluid and blood. Disease-linked clones, CD8+, were relatively rare in peripheral blood. As reported, disease-linked clones showed significant enrichment in matched ankylosing spondylitis synovial fluid.

CDR3 length: 15 residues. The germline CDR1 and CDR2 sequences are SGHRS and YFSETQ. V lost 4 bases, J lost 0 bases, and 11 bases lay in between. By quantitative 5'-RACE with molecular barcodes, the TCR beta libraries were made. From the 5' RACE reads, TCRdb called clonotypes with MiXCR, one entry per CDR3 protein. The sample records around 890,000 distinct CDR3 sequences, 12% being singletons. This clonotype was counted only a few times. Its specificity is unknown. The clonotype originates from a male donor with ankylosing spondylitis. The sample was blood, either unsorted or a sorted T cell fraction (not recorded which). V usage is TRBV5-1 and J usage is TRBJ2-1; no definite D call. The CDR3 is CASSPVAGSYNEQFF. For the CDR3, the DNA is TGCGCCAGCAGCCCCGTTGCTGGCTCCTACAATGAGCAGTTCTTC.